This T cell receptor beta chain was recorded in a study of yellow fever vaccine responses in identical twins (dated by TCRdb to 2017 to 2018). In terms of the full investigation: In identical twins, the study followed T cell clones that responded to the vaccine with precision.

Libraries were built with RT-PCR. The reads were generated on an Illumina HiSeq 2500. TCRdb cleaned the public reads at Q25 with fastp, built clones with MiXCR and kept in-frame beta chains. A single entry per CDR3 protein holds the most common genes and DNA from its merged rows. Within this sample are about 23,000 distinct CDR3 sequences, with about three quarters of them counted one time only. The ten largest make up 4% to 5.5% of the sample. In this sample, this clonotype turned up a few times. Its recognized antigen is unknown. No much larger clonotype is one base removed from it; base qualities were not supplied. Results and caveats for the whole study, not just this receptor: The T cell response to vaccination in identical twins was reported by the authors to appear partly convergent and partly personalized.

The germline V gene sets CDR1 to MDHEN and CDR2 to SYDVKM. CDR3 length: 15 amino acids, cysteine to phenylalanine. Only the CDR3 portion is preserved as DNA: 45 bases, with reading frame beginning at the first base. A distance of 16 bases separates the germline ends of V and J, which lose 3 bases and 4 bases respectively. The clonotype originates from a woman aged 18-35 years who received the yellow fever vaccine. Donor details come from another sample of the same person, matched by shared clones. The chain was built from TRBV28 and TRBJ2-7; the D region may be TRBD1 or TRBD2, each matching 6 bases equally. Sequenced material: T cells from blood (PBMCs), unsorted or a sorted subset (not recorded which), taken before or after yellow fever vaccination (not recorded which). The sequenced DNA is TGTGCCAGCAGTTTTGGGGGGACAAGAGGATACGAGCAGTACTTC. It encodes CASSFGGTRGYEQYF. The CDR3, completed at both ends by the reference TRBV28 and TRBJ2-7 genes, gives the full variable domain DVKVTQSSRYLVKRTGEKVFLECVQDMDHENMFWYRQDPGLGLRLIYFSYDVKMKEKGDIPEGYSVSREKKERFSLILESASTNQTSMYLCASSFGGTRGYEQYFGPGTRLTVT.